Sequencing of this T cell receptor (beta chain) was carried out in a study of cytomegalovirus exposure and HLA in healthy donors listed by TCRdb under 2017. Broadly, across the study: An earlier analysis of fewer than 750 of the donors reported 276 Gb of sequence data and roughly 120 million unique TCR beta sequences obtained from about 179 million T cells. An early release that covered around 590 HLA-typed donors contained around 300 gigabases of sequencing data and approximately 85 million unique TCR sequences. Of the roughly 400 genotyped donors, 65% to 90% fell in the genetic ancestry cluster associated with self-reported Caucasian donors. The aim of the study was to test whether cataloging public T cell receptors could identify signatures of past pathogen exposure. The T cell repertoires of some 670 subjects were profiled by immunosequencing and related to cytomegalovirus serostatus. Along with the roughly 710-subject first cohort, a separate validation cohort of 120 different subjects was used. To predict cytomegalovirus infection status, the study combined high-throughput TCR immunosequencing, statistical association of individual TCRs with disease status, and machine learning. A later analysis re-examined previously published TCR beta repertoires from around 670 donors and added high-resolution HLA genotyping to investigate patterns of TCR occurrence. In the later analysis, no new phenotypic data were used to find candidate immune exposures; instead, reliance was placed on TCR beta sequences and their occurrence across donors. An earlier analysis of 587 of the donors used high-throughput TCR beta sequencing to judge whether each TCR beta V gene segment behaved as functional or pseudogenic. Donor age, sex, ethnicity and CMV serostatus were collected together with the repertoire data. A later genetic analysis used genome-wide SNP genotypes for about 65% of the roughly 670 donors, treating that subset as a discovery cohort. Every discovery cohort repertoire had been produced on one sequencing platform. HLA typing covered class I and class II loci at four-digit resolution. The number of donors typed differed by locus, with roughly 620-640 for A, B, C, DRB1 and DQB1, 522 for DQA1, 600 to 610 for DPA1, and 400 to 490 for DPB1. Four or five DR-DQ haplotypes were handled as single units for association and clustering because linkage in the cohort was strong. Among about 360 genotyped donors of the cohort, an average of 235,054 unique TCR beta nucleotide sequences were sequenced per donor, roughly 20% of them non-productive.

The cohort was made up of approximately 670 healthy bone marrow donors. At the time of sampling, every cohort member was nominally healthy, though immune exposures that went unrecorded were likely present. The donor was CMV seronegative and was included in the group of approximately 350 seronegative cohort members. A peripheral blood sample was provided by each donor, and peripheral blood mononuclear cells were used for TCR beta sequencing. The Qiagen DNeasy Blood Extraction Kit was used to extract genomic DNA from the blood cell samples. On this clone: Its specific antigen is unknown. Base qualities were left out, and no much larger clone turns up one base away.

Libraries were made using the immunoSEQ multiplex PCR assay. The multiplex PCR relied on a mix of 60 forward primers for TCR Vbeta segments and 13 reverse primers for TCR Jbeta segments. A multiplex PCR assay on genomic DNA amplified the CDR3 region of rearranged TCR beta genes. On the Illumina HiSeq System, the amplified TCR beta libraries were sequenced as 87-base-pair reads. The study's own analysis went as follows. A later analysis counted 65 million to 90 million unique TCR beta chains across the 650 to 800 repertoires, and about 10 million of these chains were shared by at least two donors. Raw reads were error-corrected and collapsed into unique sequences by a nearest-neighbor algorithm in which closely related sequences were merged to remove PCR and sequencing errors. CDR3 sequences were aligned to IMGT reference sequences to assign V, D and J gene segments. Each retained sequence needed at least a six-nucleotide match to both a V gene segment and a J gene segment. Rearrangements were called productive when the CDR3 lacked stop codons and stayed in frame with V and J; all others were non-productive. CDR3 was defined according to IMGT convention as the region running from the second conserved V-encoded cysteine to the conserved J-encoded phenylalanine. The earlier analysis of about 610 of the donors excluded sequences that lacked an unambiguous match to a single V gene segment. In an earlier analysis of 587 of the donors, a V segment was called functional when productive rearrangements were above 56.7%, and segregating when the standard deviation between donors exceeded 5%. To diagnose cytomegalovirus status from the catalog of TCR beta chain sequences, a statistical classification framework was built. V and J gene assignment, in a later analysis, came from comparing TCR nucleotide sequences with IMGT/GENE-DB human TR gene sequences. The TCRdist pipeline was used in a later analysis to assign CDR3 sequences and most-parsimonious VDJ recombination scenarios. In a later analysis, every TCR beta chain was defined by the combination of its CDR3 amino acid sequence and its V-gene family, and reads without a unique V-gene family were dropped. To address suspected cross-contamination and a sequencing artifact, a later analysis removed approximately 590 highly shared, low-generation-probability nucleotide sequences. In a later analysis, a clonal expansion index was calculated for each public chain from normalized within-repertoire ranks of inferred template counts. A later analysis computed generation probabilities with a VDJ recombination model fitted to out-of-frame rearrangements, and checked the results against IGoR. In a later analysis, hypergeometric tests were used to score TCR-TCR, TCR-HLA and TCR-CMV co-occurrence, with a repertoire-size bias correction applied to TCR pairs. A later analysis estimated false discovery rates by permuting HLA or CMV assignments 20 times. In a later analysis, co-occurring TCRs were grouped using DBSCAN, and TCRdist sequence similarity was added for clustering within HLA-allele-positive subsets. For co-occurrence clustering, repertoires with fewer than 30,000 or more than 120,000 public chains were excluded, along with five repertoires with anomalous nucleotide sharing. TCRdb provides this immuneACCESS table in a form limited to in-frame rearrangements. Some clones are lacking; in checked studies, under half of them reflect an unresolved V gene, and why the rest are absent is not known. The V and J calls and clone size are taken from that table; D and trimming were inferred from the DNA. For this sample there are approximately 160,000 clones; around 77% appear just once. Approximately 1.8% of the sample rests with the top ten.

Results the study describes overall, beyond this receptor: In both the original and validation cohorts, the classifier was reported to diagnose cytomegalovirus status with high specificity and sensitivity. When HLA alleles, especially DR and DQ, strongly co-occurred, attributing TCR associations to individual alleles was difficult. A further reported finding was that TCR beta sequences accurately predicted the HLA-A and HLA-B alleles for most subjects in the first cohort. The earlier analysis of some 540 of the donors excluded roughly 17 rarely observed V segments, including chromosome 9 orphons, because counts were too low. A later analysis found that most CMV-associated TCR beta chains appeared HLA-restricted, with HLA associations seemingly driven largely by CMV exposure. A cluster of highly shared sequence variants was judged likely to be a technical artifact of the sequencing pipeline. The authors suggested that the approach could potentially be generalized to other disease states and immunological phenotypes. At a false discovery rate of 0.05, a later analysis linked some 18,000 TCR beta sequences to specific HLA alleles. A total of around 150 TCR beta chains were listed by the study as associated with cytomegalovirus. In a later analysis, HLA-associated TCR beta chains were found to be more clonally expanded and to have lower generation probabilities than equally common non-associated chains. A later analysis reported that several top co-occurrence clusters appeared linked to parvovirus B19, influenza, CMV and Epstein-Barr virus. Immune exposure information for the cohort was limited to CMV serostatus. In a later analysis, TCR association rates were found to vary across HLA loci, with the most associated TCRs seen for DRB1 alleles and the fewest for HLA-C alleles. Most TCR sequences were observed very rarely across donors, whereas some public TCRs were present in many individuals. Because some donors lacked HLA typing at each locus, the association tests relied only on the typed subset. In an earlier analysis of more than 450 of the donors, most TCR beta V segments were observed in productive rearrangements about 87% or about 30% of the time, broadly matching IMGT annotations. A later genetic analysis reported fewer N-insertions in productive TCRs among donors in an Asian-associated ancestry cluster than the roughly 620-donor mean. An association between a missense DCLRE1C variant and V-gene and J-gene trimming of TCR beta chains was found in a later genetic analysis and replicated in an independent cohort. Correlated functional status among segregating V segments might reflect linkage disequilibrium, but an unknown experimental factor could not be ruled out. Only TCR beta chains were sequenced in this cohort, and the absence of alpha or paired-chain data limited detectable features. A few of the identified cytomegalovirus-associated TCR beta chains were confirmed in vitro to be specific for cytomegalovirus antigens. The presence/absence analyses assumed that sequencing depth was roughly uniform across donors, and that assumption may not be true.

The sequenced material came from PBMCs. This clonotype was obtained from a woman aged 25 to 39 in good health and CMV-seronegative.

For the CDR3, the sequence is CASSFPAGVEQYF. The nucleotide sequence reads TGTGCCAGCAGCTTTCCCGCAGGGGTCGAGCAGTACTTC. The chain links TRBV5-6 with TRBJ2-7; TRBD1 is a weak D gene call, 6 bases matching. V and J are truncated by 2 bases and 6 bases respectively, leaving an intervening sequence of 12 bases. Including the terminal cysteine and phenylalanine, the CDR3 comprises 13 residues. The only DNA kept is the CDR3, 39 bases in frame from the first base. According to the germline V gene, CDR1 reads SGHDT and CDR2 reads YYEEEE.